This TCR beta chain was documented in a study of T cell repertoires in ileal Crohn's disease. At the level of the study: All patients had surgery for stricturing (approximately 60%) or penetrating (around 40%) disease.

The data were produced by immunoSEQ multiplex PCR, yet TCRdb's version contains in-frame clones alone and is incomplete. The sample carries more than 13,000 clones, approximately 84% recorded once. The CDR3 sequence is 14 residues long. Trimming shortened V by 0 bases and J by 4 bases, and 10 bases separated the two germline ends. CDR1 is SGHNT and CDR2 is YYREEE in the germline V gene (reference sequence). In this sample, this clone turned up a few times. The sample's time point: neoterminal ileum biopsy at postoperative endoscopy, about 6 months after surgery. Sequenced: ileal tissue. The genes are TRBV5-4 and TRBJ2-5; D might be TRBD1 (6 bases). This clonotype was obtained from an adult with Crohn's disease. The CDR3 loop is CASSLELGGETQYF. The CDR3 DNA is TGTGCCAGCAGCTTGGAGTTAGGGGGAGAGACCCAGTACTTC.